This T cell receptor beta chain was observed in a study of post-analysis software for immune sequencing data. Study-wide points: Roughly five TRBV segments were significantly more frequent in patients than in controls. TRBV5-6, TRBV5-1 and TRBV20-1 were among these segments. Controls showed significantly higher normalized Chao1 diversity than did multiple sclerosis patients.

Germline CDR1 is KGHDR and CDR2 is SFDVKD. Trimming at V came to 3 bases and at J to 2 bases, leaving 5 bases not matched to a gene. CDR3 length equals 15 residues. Unique molecular identifiers were built into the TCR beta cDNA libraries. Via MiXCR, TCRdb re-called the PCR reads, giving one row per CDR3 protein. The data hold roughly 400,000 distinct CDR3 sequences, with roughly 38% observed a single time. This clonotype has more than one count but fewer than ten. Antigen unknown. This rearrangement joins TRBV24-1 to TRBJ2-5, with 7 bases identical to TRBD1. This TCR was recovered from a girl aged 2-10 years with multiple sclerosis. The sequenced material came from blood. The CDR3 protein is CATSDQGTVQETQYF. Written as DNA, the CDR3 is TGTGCCACCAGTGATCAGGGGACAGTACAAGAGACCCAGTACTTC.